This TCR beta chain was obtained from a study of metastatic and nonmetastatic thyroid tumors. Treatment of any kind had been given to no patient before thyroid surgery. TCRdb called clones again from the PCR reads with MiXCR. The table has over 25,000 clones, 15% to 20% seen once. By sample share, this clone is medium-sized. The receptor was derived from a female donor with papillary thyroid cancer or a benign thyroid nodule (not recorded which). Some clones in this sample may be carry-over from other donors' samples. The sample consisted of blood.

Written as DNA, the CDR3 is TGTGCCACCAGTGGACCAATCGGTCGTAGCAATCAGCCCCAGCATTTT. Its translation is CATSGPIGRSNQPQHF. V is TRBV24-1 and J is TRBJ1-5; unclear D gene. This CDR3 contains 16 residues. Germline V gene lookup returns CDR1 KGHDR and CDR2 SFDVKD. Trimming pared 5 bases from V and 0 bases from J, leaving 13 bases between.